This T cell receptor beta chain originates from a study of cytomegalovirus exposure and HLA in healthy donors. About the research overall: Membership in the Caucasian-associated ancestry cluster was found for approximately 85% of 300 to 500 genotyped donors.

In regard to this clone: Its antigen is currently unknown.

PCR involved 60 Vbeta and 13 Jbeta primers. Libraries were prepared by immunoSEQ multiplex PCR; TCRdb keeps only in-frame clonotypes and omits some of them. This table holds roughly 130,000 clones, over 60% found once. Germline V CDR1 and CDR2: MNHEY, SVGAGI. V was clipped by 6 bases and J by 2 bases, with 11 bases between them. The CDR3 length is 14 residues. Overall study results and limits: The authors considered a cluster of highly shared sequence variants likely to be a sequencing artifact. Using the classifier, cytomegalovirus status was reportedly diagnosed with high specificity and sensitivity. Indistinguishable V segments, including TRBV6-2 and TRBV6-3, were excluded.

The J gene is TRBJ1-3, the V gene TRBV6-5; D perhaps matches TRBD1 (6 bases). Sequenced sample: PBMCs. This clonotype was sampled from a young man in good health and CMV-seronegative. The CDR3 region has the DNA TGTGCCAGCAGGGAGGGGGGGGCTGGAAACACCATATATTTT. It specifies CASREGGAGNTIYF.